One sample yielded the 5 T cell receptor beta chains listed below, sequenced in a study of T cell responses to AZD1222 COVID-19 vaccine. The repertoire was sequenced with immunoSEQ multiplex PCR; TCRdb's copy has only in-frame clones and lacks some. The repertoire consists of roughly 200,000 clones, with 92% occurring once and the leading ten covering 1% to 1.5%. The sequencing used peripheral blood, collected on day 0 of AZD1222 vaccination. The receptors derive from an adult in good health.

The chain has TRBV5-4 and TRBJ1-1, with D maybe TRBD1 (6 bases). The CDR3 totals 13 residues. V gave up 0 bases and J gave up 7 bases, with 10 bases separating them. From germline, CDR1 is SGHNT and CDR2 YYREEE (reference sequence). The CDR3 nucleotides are TGTGCCAGCAGCTTGGATAAGGGGGTTGAAGCTTTCTTT. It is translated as CASSLDKGVEAFF.

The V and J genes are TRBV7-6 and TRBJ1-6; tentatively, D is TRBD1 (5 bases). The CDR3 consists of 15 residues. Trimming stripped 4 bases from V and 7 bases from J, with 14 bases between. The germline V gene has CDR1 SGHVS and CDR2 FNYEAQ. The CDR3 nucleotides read TGTGCCAGCAGCTACGACAGACCCCCAAATTCACCCCTCCACTTT. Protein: CASSYDRPPNSPLHF. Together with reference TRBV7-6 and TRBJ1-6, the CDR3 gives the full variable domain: GAGVSQSPRYKVTKRGQDVALRCDPISGHVSLYWYRQALGQGPEFLTYFNYEAQQDKSGLPNDRFSAERPEGSISTLTIQRTEQRDSAMYRCASSYDRPPNSPLHFGNGTRLTVT.

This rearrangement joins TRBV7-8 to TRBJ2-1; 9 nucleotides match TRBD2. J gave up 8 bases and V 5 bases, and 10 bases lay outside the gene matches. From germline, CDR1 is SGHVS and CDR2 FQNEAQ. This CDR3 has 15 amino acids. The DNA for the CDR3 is TGTGCCAGCAGCCGCTGGCGGGGGGGCGCGGATGAGCAGTTCTTC. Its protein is CASSRWRGGADEQFF.

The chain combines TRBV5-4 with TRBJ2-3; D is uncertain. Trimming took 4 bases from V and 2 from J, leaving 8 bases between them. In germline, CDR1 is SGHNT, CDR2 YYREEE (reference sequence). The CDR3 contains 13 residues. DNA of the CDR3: TGTGCCAGCAGCGCGGCTGCCACAGATACGCAGTATTTT. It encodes CASSAAATDTQYF.

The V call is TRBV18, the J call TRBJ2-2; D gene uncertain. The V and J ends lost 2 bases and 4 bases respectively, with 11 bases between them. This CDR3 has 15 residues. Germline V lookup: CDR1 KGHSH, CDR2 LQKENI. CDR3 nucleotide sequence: TGTGCCAGCTCACCAGGCCCAATAGCCACCGGGGAGCTGTTTTTT. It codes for CASSPGPIATGELFF.